These 13 T cell receptor beta chains originate from one sample sequenced in a study of lymphopenia after photon versus proton radiotherapy. This table comes from immunoSEQ multiplex PCR, and its TCRdb copy is limited to in-frame clones, with some not included. Here the sample spans more than 70,000 clones, over 70% being singletons. Sequencing used peripheral blood, obtained from a patient treated with proton-based radiotherapy. These receptors were obtained from a man aged 55 to 70 with pancreatic cancer.

V and J are TRBV5-6 and TRBJ2-3, with a possible D match to TRBD1 (7 bases). Trimming pared 2 bases from V and 4 bases from J, leaving 20 bases between. Germline CDR1 SGHDT, CDR2 YYEEEE. The CDR3 runs 17 residues. Here the CDR3 DNA reads TGTGCCAGCAGCTTAGCAACAGGGGCGGGGTCACCAGATACGCAGTATTTT. It yields the protein CASSLATGAGSPDTQYF.

A single count supports this clone. This chain uses TRBV2 with TRBJ1-1, with D perhaps TRBD1 (5 bases). Looked up from germline, CDR1 is SNHLY and CDR2 is FYNNEI. The CDR3 totals 15 residues. Trimming left V 6 bases short and J 2 bases short, with 16 bases between. CDR3 amino acids: CASSGAFGDNTEAFF. Written as DNA, the CDR3 is TGTGCCAGCAGCGGAGCCTTTGGGGACAACACTGAAGCTTTCTTT.

The rearrangement links TRBV29-1 to TRBJ1-1, with a weak D call TRBD1 (5 bases). V was pared by 3 bases and J by 1 base, with 12 bases between. This CDR3 is built from 14 residues. Per the germline V gene, CDR1 is SQVTM and CDR2 is ANQGSEA. CDR3 sequence (DNA): TGCAGCGTTGACACCACCCAGGGGAACACTGAAGCTTTCTTT. Translated: CSVDTTQGNTEAFF.

The DNA for the CDR3 is TGTGCCAGCAATTTTGGGGGGCCAGGAAACACCATATATTTT. It encodes CASNFGGPGNTIYF. V usage is TRBV6-5 and J usage is TRBJ1-3, with a possible D match to TRBD1 (6 bases). The CDR3 is made up of 14 amino acids. The V end was cut by 7 bases, the J end by 4 bases, with 14 bases between. Germline V gene lookup returns CDR1 MNHEY and CDR2 SVGAGI.

The V gene is TRBV6-5, the J gene TRBJ1-2; no clear D gene. Germline V gene data show CDR1 as MNHEY and CDR2 as SVGAGI. This CDR3 has 13 residues. V was pared by 0 bases and J by 4 bases, with 6 bases between. The CDR3 nucleotides read TGTGCCAGCAGTTACTCGACCAGCTATGGCTACACCTTC. It encodes CASSYSTSYGYTF.

The rearrangement links TRBV7-9 to TRBJ1-3; the D is unclear. CDR1 and CDR2 from the germline V gene are SEHNR and FQNEAQ (reference sequence). Trimming removed 4 bases at V and 4 bases at J, with 11 bases between. The CDR3 consists of 14 residues. The CDR3 bases are TGTGCCAGCAGCTCCACTACCCCCGGAAACACCATATATTTT. This codes for CASSSTTPGNTIYF. The complete variable domain, with remaining parts taken from reference TRBV7-9 and TRBJ1-3, reads DTGVSQNPRHKITKRGQNVTFRCDPISEHNRLYWYRQTLGQGPEFLTYFQNEAQLEKSRLLSDRFSAERPKGSFSTLEIQRTEQGDSAMYLCASSSTTPGNTIYFGEGSWLTVV.

V is TRBV4-1 and J is TRBJ2-1, with 8 bases matching TRBD2. The CDR3 extends over 17 amino acids. The V gene end was trimmed by 3 bases and the J gene end by 10 bases; junction bases not matched to a gene: 17. CDR1 MGHRA and CDR2 YSYEKL come from the germline V gene. CDR3 coding DNA: TGCGCCAGCAGCCAGTTTGGTCCGGGACTAGGCGGGAACGAGCAGTTCTTC. This sequence encodes CASSQFGPGLGGNEQFF.

The chain recombines TRBV11-3 with TRBJ2-1; D is ambiguous. The CDR3 is 15 residues long. Germline values: CDR1 SGHNT, CDR2 YENEEA. Between the trimmed V and J ends, which lost 5 bases and 5 bases, there was a span of 16 bases. DNA of the CDR3: TGTGCCAGCAGCCTATACACCCTACCTAACAATGAGCAGTTCTTC. It codes for CASSLYTLPNNEQFF. The full variable domain, rest sourced from reference TRBV11-3 and TRBJ2-1, is EAGVVQSPRYKIIEKKQPVAFWCNPISGHNTLYWYLQNLGQGPELLIRYENEEAVDDSQLPKDRFSAERLKGVDSTLKIQPAELGDSAVYLCASSLYTLPNNEQFFGPGTRLTVL.

The V and J genes are TRBV18 and TRBJ2-5; 8 nucleotides line up with TRBD2. Trimming took 6 bases from V and 0 from J; bases not matched to a gene: 9. Germline-derived CDR1 and CDR2 are KGHSH and LQKENI. CDR3 length equals 16 residues. CDR3 residues: CASSLLAGSYQETQYF. The CDR3, as DNA: TGTGCCAGCTCCCTATTAGCGGGATCGTACCAAGAGACCCAGTACTTC.

The chain has TRBV30 and TRBJ2-2; D is uncertain. V gave up 3 bases and J gave up 7 bases, with 12 bases separating them. Looked up from germline, CDR1 is GTSNPN and CDR2 is SVGIG (reference sequence). The CDR3 has 13 amino acids. The CDR3 loop reads CAWRPGVNGELFF. CDR3 bases: TGTGCCTGGAGACCTGGAGTGAACGGGGAGCTGTTTTTT.

The V gene is TRBV14, the J gene TRBJ2-2; 11 bases are a match to TRBD2. The CDR3 extends over 19 amino acids. The trim removed 0 bases at V and 1 base at J, leaving 7 bases unmatched. Per the germline V gene, CDR1 is SGHDN and CDR2 is FVKESK. The DNA of the CDR3 is TGTGCCAGCAGCCAAGACGTTTTCGGGACTAGCGGGAACACCGGGGAGCTGTTTTTT. Amino acid sequence: CASSQDVFGTSGNTGELFF.

The J gene is TRBJ2-7, the V gene TRBV7-6; D is ambiguous. This CDR3 has 14 amino acids. V was clipped by 0 bases and J by 3 bases, with 9 bases between them. Germline values: CDR1 SGHVS, CDR2 FNYEAQ. DNA for the CDR3: TGTGCCAGCAGCTTAGCCAGGTCGGACTACGAGCAGTACTTC. It encodes CASSLARSDYEQYF.

The chain recombines TRBV9 with TRBJ1-1, with unresolved D. The germline V and J ends were trimmed by 0 bases and 3 bases, with 15 bases remaining between them. The CDR3 extends over 16 amino acids. CDR1 SGDLS and CDR2 YYNGEE come from the germline V gene. The CDR3 loop is CASSVEGIPGDTEAFF. In DNA, the CDR3 is TGTGCCAGCAGCGTAGAGGGCATCCCTGGAGACACTGAAGCTTTCTTT.